This TCR beta chain was recorded in a study of human T cells and chemical hapten exposure. The CDR3 has 15 amino acids. Germline values: CDR1 SGHRS, CDR2 YFSETQ. J lost 8 bases, V lost 4 bases, and 9 bases had no gene match. The time point here: patch test 2, 6 weeks after DPC sensitization. This sample's treatment: therapeutic diphenylcyclopropenone sensitization with weekly scalp DPC. Total RNA was isolated from unfractionated whole blood. This clonotype showed up just a few times. One entry per CDR3 protein results from TCRdb running MiXCR on the RACE reads. This table holds some 79,000 distinct CDR3 sequences, about 10% found once.

The V and J genes are TRBV5-1 and TRBJ2-1, with TRBD2 matching over 10 bases. The source is a woman aged 45-65 years with alopecia areata. Some clones in this sample may be carry-over from other donors' samples. The material was whole blood, obtained in connection with sensitization to the hapten diphenylcyclopropenone (DPC). CDR3 protein: CASSILAGNADEQFF. The CDR3 DNA follows: TGCGCCAGCAGCATACTAGCGGGAAACGCGGATGAGCAGTTCTTC.